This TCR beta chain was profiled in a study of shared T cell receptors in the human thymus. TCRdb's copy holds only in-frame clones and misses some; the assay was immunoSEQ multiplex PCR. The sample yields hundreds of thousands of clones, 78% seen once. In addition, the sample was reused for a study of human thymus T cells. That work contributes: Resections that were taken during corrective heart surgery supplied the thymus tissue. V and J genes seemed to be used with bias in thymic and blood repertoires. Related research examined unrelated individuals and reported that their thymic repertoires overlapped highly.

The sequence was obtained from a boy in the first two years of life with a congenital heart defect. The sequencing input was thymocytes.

CDR3 nucleotide sequence: TGTGCCAGCAGTTACCGGGGCGGGTACAGGGACAAGAAGGGGTATGGCTACACCTTC. This sequence encodes CASSYRGGYRDKKGYGYTF. This chain links TRBV6-7 with TRBJ1-2; D is perhaps TRBD1 (6 bases). TRBV6-7 is an open reading frame, and its role is uncertain. Trimming cost V 2 bases and J 5 bases, with 27 bases left between them. The CDR3 is 19 amino acids.